This TCR beta chain was found in a study of chemoradiotherapy in HPV16-positive cancers. About the research overall: Candidate HPV-specific T-cell clones and common TCR motifs came from functional assays in two HPV16-positive patients. Study-level points and caveats: During treatment, candidate HPV-specific clones and E7-related motifs expanded in tumor.

Profiling relied on immunoSEQ multiplex PCR, and the TCRdb table lists in-frame clones only, not all of them. Seen here are nearly 3,500 clones, roughly 88% observed once, and the top ten hold approximately 4.7%. Over chemoradiotherapy, repertoires were sampled more than once. V lost 6 bases and J 3 bases, leaving 11 bases between the germline ends. The length of the CDR3 is 13 residues. CDR1 is MNHEY, CDR2 SVGAGI, per germline. About this clone: The target antigen is unknown.

This sequence joins TRBV6-5 and TRBJ1-2; no clear D gene. The sequencing here drew on tumor tissue, taken from a patient who underwent chemoradiotherapy. The TCR sequence derives from a human donor with HPV-associated anogenital cancer. CDR3 in DNA: TGTGCCAGCAGGCCGGGCCCCCACTATGGCTACACCTTC. Amino acids: CASRPGPHYGYTF.